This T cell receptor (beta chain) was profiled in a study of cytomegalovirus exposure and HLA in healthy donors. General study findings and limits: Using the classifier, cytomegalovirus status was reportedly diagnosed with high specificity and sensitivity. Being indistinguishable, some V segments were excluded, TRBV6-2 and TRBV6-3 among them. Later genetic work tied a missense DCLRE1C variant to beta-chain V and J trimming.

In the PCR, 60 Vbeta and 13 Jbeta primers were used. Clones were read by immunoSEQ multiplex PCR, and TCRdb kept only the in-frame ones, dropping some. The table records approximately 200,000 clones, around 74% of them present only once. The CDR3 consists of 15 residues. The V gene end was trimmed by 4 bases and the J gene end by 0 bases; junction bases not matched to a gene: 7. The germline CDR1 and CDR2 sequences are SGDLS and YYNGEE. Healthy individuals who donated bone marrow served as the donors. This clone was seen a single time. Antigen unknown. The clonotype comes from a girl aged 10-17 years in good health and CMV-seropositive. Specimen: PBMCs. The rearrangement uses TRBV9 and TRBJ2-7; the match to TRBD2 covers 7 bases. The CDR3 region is CASSRRGMDSYEQYF. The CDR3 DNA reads TGTGCCAGCAGCCGGCGGGGGATGGACTCCTACGAGCAGTACTTC.